This passage covers 13 T cell receptor beta chains from one sample sequenced in a study of T cell changes during pregnancy in multiple sclerosis. TCRdb's copy holds only in-frame clones and misses some; the assay was immunoSEQ multiplex PCR. In the table there are around 47,000 clones, roughly 93% of which are singletons. Sequences were derived from CD8+ T cells from peripheral blood mononuclear cells, sampled in the first trimester of pregnancy. These receptors all stem from a female donor with multiple sclerosis, enrolled in a pregnancy study.

The V call is TRBV4-1, the J call TRBJ1-4; no clear D gene. The CDR3 runs to 15 residues. Trimming took off 5 bases at V and 0 bases at J, with 10 bases between the two ends. Germline assignment: CDR1 MGHRA and CDR2 YSYEKL. CDR3 bases: TGCGCCAGCAGCGTTAGCGGGCCAACTAATGAAAAACTGTTTTTT. It is translated as CASSVSGPTNEKLFF.

The V gene is TRBV7-9, the J gene TRBJ1-2; 7 bases are a match to TRBD1. The CDR3 consists of 14 residues. Trimming removed 5 bases from V and 3 bases from J; junction bases left unmatched: 6. CDR1 and CDR2 from the germline V gene are SEHNR and FQNEAQ (reference sequence). CDR3 loop: CASSVTGEDYGYTF. The CDR3 nucleotides are TGTGCCAGCAGCGTTACAGGGGAGGACTATGGCTACACCTTC. The whole variable domain, filled in from reference TRBV7-9 and TRBJ1-2, reads DTGVSQNPRHKITKRGQNVTFRCDPISEHNRLYWYRQTLGQGPEFLTYFQNEAQLEKSRLLSDRFSAERPKGSFSTLEIQRTEQGDSAMYLCASSVTGEDYGYTFGSGTRLTVV.

The rearrangement links TRBV9 to TRBJ2-2; TRBD1 agrees at 7 bases. The CDR3 is made up of 15 amino acids. V trimming: 1 base; J trimming: 5 bases; junction bases outside the gene matches: 5. The V gene's germline CDR1 is SGDLS and CDR2 YYNGEE. Written as DNA, the CDR3 is TGTGCCAGCAGCGTAACCAGGACAGGAACCGGGGAGCTGTTTTTT. It encodes CASSVTRTGTGELFF.

The chain has TRBV28 and TRBJ1-5; 10 positions match TRBD1. The germline V gene has CDR1 MDHEN and CDR2 SYDVKM. The CDR3 is 14 residues long. With V trimmed by 4 bases and J by 6 bases, 3 bases remained unmatched. Written as DNA, the CDR3 is TGTGCCAGCAGTTCCGGGACAGGGGTTCAGCCCCAGCATTTT. Translation: CASSSGTGVQPQHF.

This chain links TRBV27 with TRBJ2-7; TRBD2 is a possible D gene (7 bases). Germline assignment: CDR1 MNHEY and CDR2 SMNVEV (reference sequence). The CDR3 length is 11 residues. The DNA of the CDR3 is TGTGGTTGCGGGGGCCCCTACGAGCAGTACTTC. It translates to CGCGGPYEQYF.

The gene calls are TRBV6-5 and TRBJ1-1; weak D call: TRBD1 (5 bases). This CDR3 has 14 residues. Per germline, CDR1 MNHEY and CDR2 SVGAGI. Trimming removed 4 bases from V and 1 base from J, with 10 bases in between. CDR3 sequence (DNA): TGTGCCAGCAGTTCGGACATACCGAACACTGAAGCTTTCTTT. This encodes CASSSDIPNTEAFF.

The CDR3 spells CASGDSNQPQHF. The CDR3 nucleotides are TGTGCCAGTGGGGACAGTAATCAGCCCCAGCATTTT. V usage is TRBV28 and J usage is TRBJ1-5; 7 nucleotides line up with TRBD1. This CDR3 region has 12 residues. The V and J ends lost 9 bases and 4 bases, in that order; junction bases with no gene match: 3. CDR1 and CDR2 from the germline V gene are MDHEN and SYDVKM.

The chain joins TRBV5-1 to TRBJ1-4; the match to TRBD1 covers 7 bases. Germline CDR1 reads SGHRS; CDR2 reads YFSETQ. V trimming: 1 base; J trimming: 3 bases; junction bases outside the gene matches: 3. This CDR3 spans 15 amino acids. In DNA, the CDR3 is TGCGCCAGCAGCTTGACCGGGACAGCTAATGAAAAACTGTTTTTT. It is translated as CASSLTGTANEKLFF.

This clone appeared once. This chain links TRBV5-1 with TRBJ2-7, with 10 bases that match TRBD1. The CDR3 loop spans 14 amino acids. Germline V gene sequence: CDR1 SGHRS, CDR2 YFSETQ. V lost 6 bases to trimming and J lost 7 bases; unmatched junction nucleotides: 10. CDR3 nucleotide sequence: TGCGCCAGCAATCCCGAGACAGGGGGCTGGGAGCAGTACTTC. It encodes CASNPETGGWEQYF.

The chain joins TRBV15 to TRBJ2-1; 10 bases are a match to TRBD1. Germline V gene lookup returns CDR1 LNHNV and CDR2 YYDKDF (reference sequence). With 0 bases clipped from V and 8 bases from J, the junction kept 4 bases outside the gene matches. The CDR3 is 15 amino acids. The CDR3 DNA is TGTGCCACCAGCAGAGAGCGGGACAGGGGTTATGAGCAGTTCTTC. Encoded protein: CATSRERDRGYEQFF. Combining the CDR3 with reference TRBV15 and TRBJ2-1 gives the whole variable domain DAMVIQNPRYQVTQFGKPVTLSCSQTLNHNVMYWYQQKSSQAPKLLFHYYDKDFNNEADTPDNFQSRRPNTSFCFLDIRSPGLGDTAMYLCATSRERDRGYEQFFGPGTRLTVL.

CDR3: CASSLEGSTFPNTGELFF. The CDR3 DNA sequence: TGTGCCAGCAGCTTGGAGGGGTCGACCTTTCCGAACACCGGGGAGCTGTTTTTT. This chain joins TRBV7-9 and TRBJ2-2, with D tentatively TRBD2 (6 bases). Germline V gives CDR1 SEHNR, CDR2 FQNEAQ (reference sequence). V was pared by 3 bases and J by 0 bases, with 17 bases between. The CDR3 covers 18 residues.

The CDR3 protein is CASRSTKPGDETQYF. In DNA, the CDR3 is TGTGCCAGCAGATCGACAAAGCCGGGGGATGAGACCCAGTACTTC. The rearrangement joins TRBV7-9 to TRBJ2-5; maybe TRBD2 (6 bases). V gave up 6 bases and J gave up 5 bases, with 19 bases separating them. In germline, CDR1 is SEHNR, CDR2 FQNEAQ (reference sequence). This CDR3 contains 15 residues.

This chain joins TRBV29-1 and TRBJ2-6, with a weak D call TRBD1 (5 bases). This CDR3 spans 16 amino acids. V was cut by 4 bases and J by 0 bases, with 13 bases left in between. Looked up from germline, CDR1 is SQVTM and CDR2 is ANQGSEA. CDR3 amino acids: CSVADNSNSGANVLTF. DNA of the CDR3: TGCAGCGTTGCGGACAATTCCAACTCTGGGGCCAACGTCCTGACTTTC.